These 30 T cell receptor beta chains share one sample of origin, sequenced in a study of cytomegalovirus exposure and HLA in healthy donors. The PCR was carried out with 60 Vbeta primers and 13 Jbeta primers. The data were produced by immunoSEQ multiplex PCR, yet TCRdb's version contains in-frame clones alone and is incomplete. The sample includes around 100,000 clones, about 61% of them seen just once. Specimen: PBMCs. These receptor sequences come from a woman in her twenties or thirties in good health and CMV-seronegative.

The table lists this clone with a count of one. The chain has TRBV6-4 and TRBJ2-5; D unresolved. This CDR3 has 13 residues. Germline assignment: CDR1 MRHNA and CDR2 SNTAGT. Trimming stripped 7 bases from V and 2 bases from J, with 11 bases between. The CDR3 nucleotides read TGTGCCAGCACTTTGGCGGTGCAAGAGACCCAGTACTTC. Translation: CASTLAVQETQYF.

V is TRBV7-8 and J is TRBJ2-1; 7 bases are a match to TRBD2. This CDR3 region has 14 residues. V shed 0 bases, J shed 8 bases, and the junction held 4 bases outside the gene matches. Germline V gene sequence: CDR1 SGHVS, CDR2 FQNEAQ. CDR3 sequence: CASSLAAGRDEQFF. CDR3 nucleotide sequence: TGTGCCAGCAGCTTAGCGGCGGGGAGGGATGAGCAGTTCTTC.

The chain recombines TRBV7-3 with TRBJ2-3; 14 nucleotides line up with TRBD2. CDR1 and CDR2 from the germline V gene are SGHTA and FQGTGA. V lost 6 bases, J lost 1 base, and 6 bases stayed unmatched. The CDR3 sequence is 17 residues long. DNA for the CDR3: TGTGCCAGCAGTCTAGGGACTAGCGGGAGCGGCACAGATACGCAGTATTTT. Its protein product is CASSLGTSGSGTDTQYF.

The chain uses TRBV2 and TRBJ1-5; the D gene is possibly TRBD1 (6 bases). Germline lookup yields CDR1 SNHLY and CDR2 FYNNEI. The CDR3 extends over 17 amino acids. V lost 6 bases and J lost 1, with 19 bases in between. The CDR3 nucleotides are TGTGCCAGCAGCGTAAATTACGGGACATCGAGCAATCAGCCCCAGCATTTT. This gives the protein CASSVNYGTSSNQPQHF.

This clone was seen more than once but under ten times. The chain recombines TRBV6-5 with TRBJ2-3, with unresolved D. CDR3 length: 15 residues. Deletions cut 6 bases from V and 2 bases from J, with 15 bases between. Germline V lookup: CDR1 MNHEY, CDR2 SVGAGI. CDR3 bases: TGTGCCAGCAGCACGACTTTCATCAACACAGATACGCAGTATTTT. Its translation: CASSTTFINTDTQYF.

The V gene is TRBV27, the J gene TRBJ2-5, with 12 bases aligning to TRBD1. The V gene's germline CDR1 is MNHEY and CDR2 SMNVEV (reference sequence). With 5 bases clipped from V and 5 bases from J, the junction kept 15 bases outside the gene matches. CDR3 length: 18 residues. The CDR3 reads CASSPGDRGLGIVETQYF. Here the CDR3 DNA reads TGTGCCAGCAGTCCGGGGGACAGGGGGCTTGGTATCGTTGAGACCCAGTACTTC.

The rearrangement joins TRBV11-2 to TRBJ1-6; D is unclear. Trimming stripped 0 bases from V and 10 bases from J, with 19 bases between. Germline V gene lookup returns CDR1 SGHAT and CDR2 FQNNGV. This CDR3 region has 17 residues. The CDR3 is CASSLDSGRGTRSPLHF. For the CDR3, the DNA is TGTGCCAGCAGCTTAGACTCCGGACGGGGTACGCGGTCACCCCTCCACTTT. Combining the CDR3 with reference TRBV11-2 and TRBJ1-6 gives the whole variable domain EAGVAQSPRYKIIEKRQSVAFWCNPISGHATLYWYQQILGQGPKLLIQFQNNGVVDDSQLPKDRFSAERLKGVDSTLKIQPAKLEDSAVYLCASSLDSGRGTRSPLHFGNGTRLTVT.

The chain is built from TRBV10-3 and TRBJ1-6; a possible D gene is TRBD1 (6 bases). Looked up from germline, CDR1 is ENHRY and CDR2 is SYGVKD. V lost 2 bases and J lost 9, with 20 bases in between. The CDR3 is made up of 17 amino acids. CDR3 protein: CAISETKQGIHGSPLHF. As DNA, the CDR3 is TGTGCCATCAGTGAGACCAAACAGGGAATTCACGGTTCACCCCTCCACTTT.

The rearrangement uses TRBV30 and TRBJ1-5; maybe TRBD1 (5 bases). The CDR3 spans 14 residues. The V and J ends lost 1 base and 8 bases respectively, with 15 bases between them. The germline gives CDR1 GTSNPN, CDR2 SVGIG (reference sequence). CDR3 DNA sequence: TGTGCCTGGAGTGGGGGACTCCCCGGGGAGCCCCAGCATTTT. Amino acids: CAWSGGLPGEPQHF.

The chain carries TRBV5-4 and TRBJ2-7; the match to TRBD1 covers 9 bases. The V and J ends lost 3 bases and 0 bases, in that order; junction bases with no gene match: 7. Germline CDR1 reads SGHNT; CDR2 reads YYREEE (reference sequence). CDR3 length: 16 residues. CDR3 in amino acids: CASSSKTGGDSYEQYF. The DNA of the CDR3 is TGTGCCAGCAGCTCCAAAACAGGGGGCGACTCCTACGAGCAGTACTTC. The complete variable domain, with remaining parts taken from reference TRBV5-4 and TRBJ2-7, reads ETGVTQSPTHLIKTRGQQVTLRCSSQSGHNTVSWYQQALGQGPQFIFQYYREEENGRGNFPPRFSGLQFPNYSSELNVNALELDDSALYLCASSSKTGGDSYEQYFGPGTRLTVT.

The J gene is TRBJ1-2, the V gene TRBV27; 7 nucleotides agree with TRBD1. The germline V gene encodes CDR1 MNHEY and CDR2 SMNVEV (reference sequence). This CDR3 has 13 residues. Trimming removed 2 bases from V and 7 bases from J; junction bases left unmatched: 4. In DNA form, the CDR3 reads TGTGCCAGCAGTTTAGAGGGGGCTGGTGGCTACACCTTC. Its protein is CASSLEGAGGYTF.

This chain's CDR3 is CATKGEWNSPLHF. DNA for the CDR3: TGTGCCACTAAGGGGGAGTGGAATTCACCCCTCCACTTT. The chain employs TRBV28 and TRBJ1-6; weak D call: TRBD1 (6 bases). Trimming removed 10 bases from V and 7 bases from J, with 14 bases in between. The CDR3 sequence is 13 residues long. Germline CDR1 and CDR2: MDHEN and SYDVKM. Drawing the rest from reference TRBV28 and TRBJ1-6, the complete variable domain is DVKVTQSSRYLVKRTGEKVFLECVQDMDHENMFWYRQDPGLGLRLIYFSYDVKMKEKGDIPEGYSVSREKKERFSLILESASTNQTSMYLCATKGEWNSPLHFGNGTRLTVT.

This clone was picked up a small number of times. The CDR3 loop reads CASRKTGTNTGELFF. The CDR3, as DNA: TGTGCCAGCAGGAAGACAGGGACGAACACCGGGGAGCTGTTTTTT. The chain joins TRBV5-6 to TRBJ2-2, with 7 bases lining up with TRBD1. The CDR3 consists of 15 residues. V was pared by 5 bases and J by 0 bases, with 4 bases of the junction left unmatched. The V gene's germline CDR1 is SGHDT and CDR2 YYEEEE.

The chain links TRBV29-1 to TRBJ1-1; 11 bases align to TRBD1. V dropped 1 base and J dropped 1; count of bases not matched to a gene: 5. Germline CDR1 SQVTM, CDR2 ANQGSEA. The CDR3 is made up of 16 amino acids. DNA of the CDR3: TGCAGCGTTGAAGGCGGGACAGGGGGTCAGAACACTGAAGCTTTCTTT. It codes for CSVEGGTGGQNTEAFF.

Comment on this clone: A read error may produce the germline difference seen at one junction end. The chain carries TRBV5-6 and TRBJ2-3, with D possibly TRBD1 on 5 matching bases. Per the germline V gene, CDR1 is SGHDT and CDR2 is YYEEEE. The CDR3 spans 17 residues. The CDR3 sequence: CASSPRGQAIITDTQCF. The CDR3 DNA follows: TGTGCCAGCAGCCCTCGTGGACAAGCAATAATCACAGATACGCAGTGTTTT.

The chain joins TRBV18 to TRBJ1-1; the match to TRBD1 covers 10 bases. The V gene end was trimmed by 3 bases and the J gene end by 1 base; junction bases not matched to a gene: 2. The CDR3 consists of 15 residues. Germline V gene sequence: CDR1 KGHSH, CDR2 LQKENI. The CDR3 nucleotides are TGTGCCAGCTCACCCCGGGACAGGGGGAACACTGAAGCTTTCTTT. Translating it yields CASSPRDRGNTEAFF.

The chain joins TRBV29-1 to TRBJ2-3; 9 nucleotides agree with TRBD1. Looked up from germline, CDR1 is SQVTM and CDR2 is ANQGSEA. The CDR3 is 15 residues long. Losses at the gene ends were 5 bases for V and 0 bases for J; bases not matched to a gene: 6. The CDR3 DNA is TGCAGCGTTTTAGGACAGGGGACTAGCACAGATACGCAGTATTTT. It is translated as CSVLGQGTSTDTQYF.

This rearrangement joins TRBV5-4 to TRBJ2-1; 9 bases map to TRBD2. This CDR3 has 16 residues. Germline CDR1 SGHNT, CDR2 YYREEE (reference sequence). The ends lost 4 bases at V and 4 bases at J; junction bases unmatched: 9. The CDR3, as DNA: TGTGCCAGCAGCGGGAGGACTAGCGTGTATTACAATGAGCAGTTCTTC. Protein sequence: CASSGRTSVYYNEQFF. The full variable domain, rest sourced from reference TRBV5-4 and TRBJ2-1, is ETGVTQSPTHLIKTRGQQVTLRCSSQSGHNTVSWYQQALGQGPQFIFQYYREEENGRGNFPPRFSGLQFPNYSSELNVNALELDDSALYLCASSGRTSVYYNEQFFGPGTRLTVL.

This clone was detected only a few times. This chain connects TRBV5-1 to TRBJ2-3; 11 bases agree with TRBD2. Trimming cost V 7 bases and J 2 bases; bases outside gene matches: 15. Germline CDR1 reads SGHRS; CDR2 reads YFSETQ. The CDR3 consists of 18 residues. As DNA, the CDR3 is TGCGCCAGCCGCGTAACTAGCGGGAGTATAGGATTCACAGATACGCAGTATTTT. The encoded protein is CASRVTSGSIGFTDTQYF.

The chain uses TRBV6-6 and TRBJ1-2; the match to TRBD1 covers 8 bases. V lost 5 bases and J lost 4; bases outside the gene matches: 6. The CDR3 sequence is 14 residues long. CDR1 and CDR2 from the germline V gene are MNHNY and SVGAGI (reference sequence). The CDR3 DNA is TGTGCCAGCAGTAGGGACAGGCCAACCTATGGCTACACCTTC. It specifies CASSRDRPTYGYTF.

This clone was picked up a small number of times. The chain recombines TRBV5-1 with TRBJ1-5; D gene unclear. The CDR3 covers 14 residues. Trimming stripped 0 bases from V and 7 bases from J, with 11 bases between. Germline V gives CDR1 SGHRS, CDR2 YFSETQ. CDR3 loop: CASSLGETGQPQHF. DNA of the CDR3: TGCGCCAGCAGCTTGGGGGAAACGGGGCAGCCCCAGCATTTT.

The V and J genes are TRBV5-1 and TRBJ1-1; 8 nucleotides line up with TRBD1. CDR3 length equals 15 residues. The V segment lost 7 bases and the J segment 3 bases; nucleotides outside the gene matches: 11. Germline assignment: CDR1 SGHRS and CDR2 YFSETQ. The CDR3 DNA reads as TGCGCCAGCGCAATAGGACAGGGTAAGGACACTGAAGCTTTCTTT. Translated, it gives CASAIGQGKDTEAFF.

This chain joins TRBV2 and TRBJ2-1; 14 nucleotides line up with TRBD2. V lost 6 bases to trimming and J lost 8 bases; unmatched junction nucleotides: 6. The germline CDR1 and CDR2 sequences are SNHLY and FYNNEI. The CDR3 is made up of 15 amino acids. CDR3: CASRLGLAGEHEQFF. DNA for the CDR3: TGTGCCAGCAGACTGGGACTAGCGGGAGAACATGAGCAGTTCTTC.

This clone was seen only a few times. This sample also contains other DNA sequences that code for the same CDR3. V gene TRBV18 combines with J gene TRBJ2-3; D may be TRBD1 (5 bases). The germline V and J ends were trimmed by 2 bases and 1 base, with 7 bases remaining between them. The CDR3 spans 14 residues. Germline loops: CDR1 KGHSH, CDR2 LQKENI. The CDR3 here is CASSPTGGTDTQYF. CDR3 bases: TGTGCCAGCTCACCAACAGGAGGCACAGATACGCAGTATTTT. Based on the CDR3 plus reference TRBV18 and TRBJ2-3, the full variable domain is NAGVMQNPRHLVRRRGQEARLRCSPMKGHSHVYWYRQLPEEGLKFMVYLQKENIIDESGMPKERFSAEFPKEGPSILRIQQVVRGDSAAYFCASSPTGGTDTQYFGPGTRLTVL.

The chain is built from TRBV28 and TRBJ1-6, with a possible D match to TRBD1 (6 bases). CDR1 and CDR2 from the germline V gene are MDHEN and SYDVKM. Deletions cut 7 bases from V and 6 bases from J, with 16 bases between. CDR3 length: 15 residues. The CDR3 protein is CASTQGGFGNSPLHF. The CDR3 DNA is TGTGCCAGCACTCAAGGGGGTTTTGGTAATTCACCCCTCCACTTT.

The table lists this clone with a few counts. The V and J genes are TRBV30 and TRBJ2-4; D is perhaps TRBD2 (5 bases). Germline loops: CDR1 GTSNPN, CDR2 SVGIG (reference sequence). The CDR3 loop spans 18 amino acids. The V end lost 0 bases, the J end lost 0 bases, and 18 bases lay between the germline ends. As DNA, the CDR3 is TGTGCCTGGAGTGTACCTGAGGGCCTTTTTCTAGCCAAAAACATTCAGTACTTC. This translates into CAWSVPEGLFLAKNIQYF.

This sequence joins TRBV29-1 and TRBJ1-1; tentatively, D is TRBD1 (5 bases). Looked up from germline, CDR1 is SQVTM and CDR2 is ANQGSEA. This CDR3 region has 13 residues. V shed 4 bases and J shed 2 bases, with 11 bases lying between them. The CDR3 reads CSVARQSNTEAFF. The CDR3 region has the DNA TGCAGCGTTGCCCGACAGAGCAACACTGAAGCTTTCTTT. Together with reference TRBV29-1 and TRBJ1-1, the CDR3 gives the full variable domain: SAVISQKPSRDICQRGTSLTIQCQVDSQVTMMFWYRQQPGQSLTLIATANQGSEATYESGFVIDKFPISRPNLTFSTLTVSNMSPEDSSIYLCSVARQSNTEAFFGQGTRLTVV.

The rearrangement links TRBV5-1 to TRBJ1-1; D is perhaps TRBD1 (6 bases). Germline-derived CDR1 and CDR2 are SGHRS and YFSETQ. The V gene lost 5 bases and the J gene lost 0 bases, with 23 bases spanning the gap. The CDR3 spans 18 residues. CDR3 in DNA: TGCGCCAGCAGTTCCCAGCGGAGTCAGGGGACGATGAACACTGAAGCTTTCTTT. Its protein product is CASSSQRSQGTMNTEAFF.

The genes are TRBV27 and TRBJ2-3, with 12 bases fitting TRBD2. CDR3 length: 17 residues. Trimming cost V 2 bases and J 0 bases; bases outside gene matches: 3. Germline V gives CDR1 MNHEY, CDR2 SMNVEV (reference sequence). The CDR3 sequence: CASSLPGTSGSTDTQYF. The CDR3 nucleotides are TGTGCCAGCAGTTTACCAGGGACTAGCGGGAGCACAGATACGCAGTATTTT.

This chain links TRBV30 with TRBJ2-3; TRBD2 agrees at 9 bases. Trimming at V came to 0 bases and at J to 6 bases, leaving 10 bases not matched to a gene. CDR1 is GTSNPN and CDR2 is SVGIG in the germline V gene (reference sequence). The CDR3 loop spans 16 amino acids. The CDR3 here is CAWSVGSSGVRDTQYF. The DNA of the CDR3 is TGTGCCTGGAGTGTAGGCTCTAGCGGGGTGCGGGATACGCAGTATTTT.